This is a list of T cell receptor beta chains from one sample in a study of neoadjuvant anti-PD-1 for oral cavity cancer. The assay was immunoSEQ multiplex PCR, and TCRdb's table has in-frame clones only and misses some. Here the sample spans around 12,000 clones, 50% to 80% being singletons. The sequencing here drew on PBMCs, taken before nivolumab (anti-PD-1) treatment. These TCRs come from a person aged 35-79 years with oral cavity squamous cell carcinoma. CDR3s include the opening cysteine and the closing phenylalanine or tryptophan. D genes are given only for firm matches.

V gene	J gene	D gene	CDR3 protein	CDR3 DNA
TRBV11-2	TRBJ1-6	TRBD1	CASSLRTGSGSPLHF	TGTGCCAGCAGCTTACGGACAGGGTCGGGGTCACCCCTCCACTTT
TRBV2	TRBJ2-3	NA	CASRWEGTSTDTQYF	TGTGCCAGCCGCTGGGAAGGCACTAGCACAGATACGCAGTATTTT
TRBV29-1	TRBJ2-3	TRBD2	CSVERAGVGTDTQYF	TGCAGCGTTGAGAGAGCGGGAGTTGGTACAGATACGCAGTATTTT
TRBV9	TRBJ2-2	NA	CASSPRDRATGELFF	TGTGCCAGCAGCCCCCGAGACAGAGCCACCGGGGAGCTGTTTTTT
TRBV7-8	TRBJ2-3	NA	CASSPRVGDTQYF	TGTGCCAGCAGCCCTCGGGTGGGAGATACGCAGTATTTT
TRBV5-6	TRBJ2-7	TRBD1	CASSFGQGMSSYEQYF	TGTGCCAGCAGCTTCGGACAGGGAATGAGCTCCTACGAGCAGTACTTC
TRBV2	TRBJ1-1	NA	CASRDRRQNTEAFF	TGTGCCAGCAGGGATCGCCGCCAGAACACTGAAGCTTTCTTT
TRBV9	TRBJ2-1	NA	CASSVADSSYNEQFF	TGTGCCAGCAGCGTAGCGGACAGCTCCTACAATGAGCAGTTCTTC
TRBV7-9	TRBJ2-5	NA	CASSLDGSRGETQYF	TGTGCCAGCAGCTTAGATGGCTCCCGGGGGGAGACCCAGTACTTC
TRBV5-1	TRBJ1-2	NA	CASSLGGNRNGYTF	TGCGCCAGCAGCTTAGGGGGGAACCGAAATGGCTACACCTTC